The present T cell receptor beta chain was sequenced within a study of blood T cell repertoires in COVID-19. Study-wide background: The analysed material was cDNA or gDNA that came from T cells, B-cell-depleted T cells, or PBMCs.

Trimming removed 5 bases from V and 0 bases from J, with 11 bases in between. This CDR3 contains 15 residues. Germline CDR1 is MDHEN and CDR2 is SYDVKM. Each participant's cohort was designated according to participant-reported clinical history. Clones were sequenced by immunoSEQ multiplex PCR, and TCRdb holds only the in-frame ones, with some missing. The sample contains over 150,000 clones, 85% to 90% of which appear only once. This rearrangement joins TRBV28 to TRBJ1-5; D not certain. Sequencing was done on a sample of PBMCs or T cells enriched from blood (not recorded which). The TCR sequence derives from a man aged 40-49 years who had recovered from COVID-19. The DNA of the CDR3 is TGTGCCAGCAGTCACGGAGCGTATAGCAATCAGCCCCAGCATTTT. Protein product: CASSHGAYSNQPQHF.